This T cell receptor (beta chain) was recovered during a study of cytomegalovirus exposure and HLA in healthy donors (dated by TCRdb to 2015 to 2018). About the investigation overall: An earlier analysis of fewer than 750 of the donors reported over 250 Gb of sequence data and approximately 120 million unique TCR beta sequences obtained from about 179 million T cells. An early release covering 550 to 700 HLA-typed donors comprised about 300 gigabases of sequencing data and about 90 million unique TCR sequences. Of the roughly 390 genotyped donors, 70% to 90% were placed in the genetic ancestry cluster associated with self-reported Caucasian donors. The study was designed to test whether signatures of past pathogen exposure could be identified by cataloging public T cell receptors. The study used immunosequencing to profile the T cell repertoires of 666 subjects and linked those repertoires to cytomegalovirus serostatus. A separate validation cohort of over a hundred different subjects was used in addition to the roughly 700-subject first cohort. High-throughput TCR immunosequencing, statistical association of individual TCRs with disease status, and machine learning were combined to predict cytomegalovirus infection status. A later analysis re-examined previously published TCR beta repertoires from 600 to 700 donors and added high-resolution HLA genotyping to investigate patterns of TCR occurrence. Rather than drawing on any new phenotypic data, the later analysis identified candidate immune exposures from TCR beta sequences and the way those sequences occurred across donors. To decide whether each TCR beta V gene segment behaved as functional or pseudogenic, an earlier analysis of approximately 620 of the donors relied on high-throughput TCR beta sequencing. Donor age, sex, ethnicity and CMV serostatus were compiled alongside the repertoire data. A later genetic analysis used genome-wide SNP genotypes for about 55% of the 666 donors, treating that subset as a discovery cohort. All discovery cohort repertoires had been generated using a single sequencing platform. HLA typing included class I and class II loci at four-digit resolution. The number of donors typed differed by locus, with about 620-630 for A, B, C, DRB1 and DQB1, roughly 520 for DQA1, approximately 570 for DPA1, and around 450 for DPB1. About 5 DR-DQ haplotypes were handled as single units for association and clustering, since linkage in the cohort was strong. Among several hundred genotyped donors of the cohort, an average of around 250,000 unique TCR beta nucleotide sequences was sequenced per donor, of which about 19% were non-productive.

Library method: the immunoSEQ multiplex PCR assay. A mixture of 60 forward primers for TCR Vbeta segments and 13 reverse primers for TCR Jbeta segments was used in the multiplex PCR. Amplification of the CDR3 region of rearranged TCR beta genes was performed with a multiplex PCR assay on genomic DNA. The Illumina HiSeq System was used to sequence the amplified TCR beta libraries as 87-base-pair reads. Per the authors' processing: In a later analysis, tens of millions of unique TCR beta chains were counted across the roughly 670 repertoires, and roughly 11 million of these chains were shared by at least two donors. A nearest-neighbor algorithm error-corrected the raw reads and collapsed the reads into unique sequences, merging closely related sequences to remove PCR and sequencing errors. CDR3 sequences were aligned to IMGT reference sequences to assign V, D and J gene segments. Each retained sequence needed at least a six-nucleotide match to both a V gene segment and a J gene segment. Rearrangements were called productive when the CDR3 lacked stop codons and stayed in frame with V and J; all others were non-productive. Following IMGT convention, CDR3 was defined as the stretch from the second conserved V-encoded cysteine to the conserved J-encoded phenylalanine. In an earlier analysis of 500 to 650 of the donors, sequences lacking an unambiguous match to a single V gene segment were excluded. In an earlier analysis of 450 to 700 of the donors, V segments were called functional above 56.7% productive rearrangements and were called segregating when the between-donor standard deviation exceeded 5%. A statistical classification framework was developed to diagnose cytomegalovirus status using the catalog of TCR beta chain sequences. V and J gene assignment, in a later analysis, came from comparing TCR nucleotide sequences with IMGT/GENE-DB human TR gene sequences. Using the TCRdist pipeline, a later analysis assigned CDR3 sequences along with most-parsimonious VDJ recombination scenarios. In a later analysis, each TCR beta chain was defined by its CDR3 amino acid sequence together with its V-gene family, and reads lacking a unique V-gene family were excluded. A later analysis removed nearly 600 highly shared, low-generation-probability nucleotide sequences to deal with suspected cross-contamination and a sequencing artifact. In a later analysis, a clonal expansion index was calculated for each public chain from normalized within-repertoire ranks of inferred template counts. Generation probabilities in a later analysis came from a VDJ recombination model fitted to out-of-frame rearrangements, and those results were checked against IGoR. In a later analysis, hypergeometric tests were used to score TCR-TCR, TCR-HLA and TCR-CMV co-occurrence, with a repertoire-size bias correction applied to TCR pairs. To estimate false discovery rates, a later analysis permuted the HLA or CMV assignments 20 times. In a later analysis, co-occurring TCRs were grouped using DBSCAN, with TCRdist sequence similarity added in when clustering inside HLA-allele-positive subsets. Repertoires with fewer than 30,000 or more than 120,000 public chains, plus five repertoires with anomalous nucleotide sharing, were excluded from co-occurrence clustering. As stored in TCRdb, this immuneACCESS dataset retains in-frame rearrangements with V and J assigned. A fraction of the clones does not appear; measured against another copy, unresolved V genes explain less than half of the discrepancy, and the remainder lacks a known reason. V and J calls and clone size follow that table, whereas D and trimming were derived from the DNA. The sample yields 90,000 to 120,000 clones; 74% were counted once. The top ten clones comprise 2.6% of the sample.

What the study reported, not specific to this receptor: Some IMGT-functional V segments, including TRBV6-2 and TRBV6-3, could not be distinguished by the 87-base-pair reads and were therefore excluded. In a later analysis, TCR association rates were found to vary across HLA loci, with the most associated TCRs seen for DRB1 alleles and the fewest for HLA-C alleles. A further reported finding was that TCR beta sequences accurately predicted the HLA-A and HLA-B alleles for most subjects in the first cohort. Most TCR sequences were observed very rarely across donors, whereas some public TCRs were present in many individuals. Compared with the approximately 670-donor mean, donors in an Asian-associated ancestry cluster had fewer N-insertions in productive TCRs, according to a later genetic analysis. A total of some 180 TCR beta chains were listed by the study as associated with cytomegalovirus. Correlated functional status among segregating V segments might reflect linkage disequilibrium, but an unknown experimental factor could not be ruled out. Because HLA typing was missing for some donors at each locus, association tests included only the typed subset. In an earlier analysis of over 550 of the donors, most TCR beta V segments were observed in productive rearrangements about 90% or about 30% of the time, broadly matching IMGT annotations. A later analysis reported that several top co-occurrence clusters appeared linked to parvovirus B19, influenza, CMV and Epstein-Barr virus. When HLA alleles, especially DR and DQ, strongly co-occurred, attributing TCR associations to individual alleles was difficult. In a later analysis, HLA-associated TCR beta chains were found to be more clonally expanded and to have lower generation probabilities than equally common non-associated chains. The sequencing pipeline was judged likely to have produced a cluster of highly shared sequence variants as a technical artifact. A later analysis associated 15,000 to 20,000 TCR beta sequences with specific HLA alleles at a false discovery rate of 0.05. In a later analysis, most CMV-associated TCR beta chains were found to appear HLA-restricted, with HLA associations seemingly driven largely by CMV exposure. Because counts were too low, seventeen rarely observed V segments, including chromosome 9 orphons, were left out of the earlier analysis of some 640 of the donors. V-gene and J-gene trimming of TCR beta chains was associated with a missense DCLRE1C variant in a later genetic analysis, and the association was replicated in an independent cohort. Roughly uniform sequencing depth across donors was assumed in presence/absence analyses, although this assumption may not hold. Immune exposure information for the cohort was limited to CMV serostatus. This cohort had only TCR beta chains sequenced, and the lack of alpha or paired-chain data limited which features could be detected. According to the authors, the approach could potentially be generalized to other disease states and immunological phenotypes. In both the original and validation cohorts, the classifier was reported to diagnose cytomegalovirus status with high specificity and sensitivity. In vitro tests confirmed that a few of the cytomegalovirus-associated TCR beta chains recognize cytomegalovirus antigens.

Between the V and J ends, shortened by 6 bases and 8 bases respectively, the junction contains 14 bases. There are 13 amino acids in the CDR3, from cysteine to phenylalanine inclusive. The sequence is cut down to CDR3 DNA, 39 bases in frame from base 1. In the germline V gene, CDR1 corresponds to SNHLY and CDR2 to FYNNEI. As to this clone: Its recognized antigen is unknown. Per-nucleotide qualities are absent, and no much larger clonotype sits a single base away.

The cohort comprised 550 to 700 healthy bone marrow donors. At the time of sampling, all cohort members were nominally healthy, though unrecorded immune exposures were likely present. The donor tested CMV seropositive, placing the donor among the approximately 310 seropositive members of the cohort. Each donor provided a peripheral blood sample, and peripheral blood mononuclear cells were used for TCR beta sequencing. Genomic DNA was extracted from the blood cell samples with the Qiagen DNeasy Blood Extraction Kit. The origin of this receptor is a man between 50 and 59 years old in good health and CMV-seropositive. Sequencing was carried out using PBMCs. The chain is encoded by TRBV2 joined to TRBJ2-1; the best D guess is TRBD1, with 6 bases matching. The DNA is TGTGCCAGCAGGTCAACAGGGATCGATGAGCAGTTCTTC. This codes for CASRSTGIDEQFF.